A single sample is the source of the 16 T cell receptor beta chains below, sequenced in a study of cytomegalovirus exposure and HLA in healthy donors (dated by TCRdb to about 2017). Library construction relied on the immunoSEQ multiplex PCR assay. For the multiplex PCR, a mixture combining 60 forward primers for TCR Vbeta segments and 13 reverse primers for TCR Jbeta segments was used. TCRdb mirrors the immuneACCESS table, restricted to in-frame sequences. Some clones are absent from its copies; in checked studies, under half trace to an unresolved V gene, and the reason for the others is unknown. This sample's listing comprises tens of thousands of clones. Under 4.5% of the sample goes to the ten largest clones. Material for sequencing was PBMCs. Source of these receptors: a man aged 35 to 55 in good health and CMV-seronegative.

The rearrangement links TRBV2 to TRBJ2-5, with D uncertain. CDR3 size: 11 residues. Germline V gene lookup returns CDR1 SNHLY and CDR2 FYNNEI. V dropped 5 bases and J dropped 5 bases, with 6 bases sitting between them. CDR3 nucleotide sequence: TGTGCCAGCAGTACCAGGGAGACCCAGTACTTC. It specifies CASSTRETQYF. The full variable domain, with the rest looked up from reference TRBV2 and TRBJ2-5, is EPEVTQTPSHQVTQMGQEVILRCVPISNHLYFYWYRQILGQKVEFLVSFYNNEISEKSEIFDDQFSVERPDGSNFTLKIRSTKLEDSAMYFCASSTRETQYFGPGTRLLVL.

The V gene is TRBV5-4, the J gene TRBJ2-6; perhaps TRBD2 as D (6 bases). Germline V gene data show CDR1 as SGHNT and CDR2 as YYREEE (reference sequence). The CDR3 totals 16 residues. The V end was cut by 5 bases, the J end by 3 bases, with 15 bases between. CDR3 DNA: TGTGCCAGCAGTCTGGAGGGCGGATTTGGGGCCAACGTCCTGACTTTC. Protein product: CASSLEGGFGANVLTF.

The CDR3 reads CASSFGGTEAFF. CDR3 nucleotide sequence: TGTGCCAGCAGTTTCGGGGGCACTGAAGCTTTCTTT. The chain uses TRBV28 and TRBJ1-1; a weak D match, TRBD1 (5 bases). Trimming shortened V by 3 bases and J by 4 bases, and 6 bases separated the two germline ends. The CDR3 covers 12 residues. Germline V gives CDR1 MDHEN, CDR2 SYDVKM.

The V call is TRBV27, the J call TRBJ2-2; D may be TRBD1 (6 bases). Germline V lookup: CDR1 MNHEY, CDR2 SMNVEV (reference sequence). The length of the CDR3 is 17 residues. V gave up 1 base and J gave up 1 base, with 13 bases separating them. This CDR3 reads CASSLWFRTVNTGELFF. The CDR3, as DNA: TGTGCCAGCAGTTTATGGTTCCGGACAGTGAACACCGGGGAGCTGTTTTTT.

The chain couples TRBV4-3 to TRBJ1-1; tentative D call: TRBD1 (6 bases). The V gene's germline CDR1 is LGHNA and CDR2 YSLEER. V was trimmed by 0 bases and J by 9 bases, leaving 14 bases between them. This CDR3 contains 14 residues. This chain's CDR3 is CASSQDHGTRKAFF. Here the CDR3 DNA reads TGCGCCAGCAGCCAAGATCATGGGACACGTAAAGCTTTCTTT.

The V gene is TRBV30, the J gene TRBJ1-2; 12 bases match TRBD1. Germline V gene sequence: CDR1 GTSNPN, CDR2 SVGIG (reference sequence). This CDR3 has 17 amino acids. The V and J ends lost 0 bases and 8 bases, in that order; junction bases with no gene match: 13. For the CDR3, the DNA is TGTGCCTGGAGTGTACTGGGACAGGGGGCAAGGGGGAGAGGCTACACCTTC. It specifies CAWSVLGQGARGRGYTF.

The chain carries TRBV18 and TRBJ2-2, with 9 bases lining up with TRBD2. The V segment lost 2 bases and the J segment 7 bases; nucleotides outside the gene matches: 8. The CDR3 extends over 16 amino acids. Germline CDR1 is KGHSH and CDR2 is LQKENI. CDR3 amino acids: CASSPGVAGAFGELFF. The CDR3 nucleotides read TGTGCCAGCTCACCAGGGGTAGCGGGAGCGTTCGGGGAGCTGTTTTTT.

The chain combines TRBV7-8 with TRBJ2-7, with D unclear. Looked up from germline, CDR1 is SGHVS and CDR2 is FQNEAQ. Trimming stripped 2 bases from V and 3 bases from J, with 11 bases between. The CDR3 sequence is 14 residues long. The CDR3 here is CASSLIPQLYEQYF. The CDR3 bases are TGTGCCAGCAGCTTAATTCCCCAACTCTACGAGCAGTACTTC.

V and J are TRBV29-1 and TRBJ2-7; 8 bases agree with TRBD1. In germline, CDR1 is SQVTM, CDR2 ANQGSEA. J was trimmed by 5 bases and V by 5 bases; bases with no gene match: 5. The CDR3 extends over 12 amino acids. The CDR3 here is CSVRTGWNEQYF. CDR3 DNA: TGCAGCGTTAGGACAGGGTGGAACGAGCAGTACTTC.

The V call is TRBV29-1, the J call TRBJ2-1; D is perhaps TRBD2 (5 bases). The length of the CDR3 is 14 residues. CDR1 and CDR2 from the germline V gene are SQVTM and ANQGSEA. Trimming removed 0 bases at V and 6 bases at J, with 12 bases between. The CDR3 DNA is TGCAGCGTTGAAGAAAGAGGGAGCCCCAATGAGCAGTTCTTC. Amino acids: CSVEERGSPNEQFF.

V gene TRBV27 combines with J gene TRBJ1-2, with 9 bases matching TRBD1. The CDR3 extends over 15 amino acids. CDR1 and CDR2 from the germline V gene are MNHEY and SMNVEV (reference sequence). The V gene end was trimmed by 6 bases and the J gene end by 4 bases; junction bases not matched to a gene: 9. As DNA, the CDR3 is TGTGCCAGCAGCCGTGGGACAGGGCCTCTCTATGGCTACACCTTC. Translated, it gives CASSRGTGPLYGYTF.

In nucleotides, the CDR3 is TGTGCCAGCAGGACCCCAGGGTTGACTCAGCCCCAGCATTTT. This codes for CASRTPGLTQPQHF. The chain uses TRBV28 and TRBJ1-5, with D perhaps matching TRBD1 (5 bases). This CDR3 comprises 14 residues. With 6 bases removed from V and 6 bases from J, the gap between germline ends came to 15 bases. Looked up from germline, CDR1 is MDHEN and CDR2 is SYDVKM.

The V call is TRBV29-1, the J call TRBJ2-7, with D possibly matching TRBD1 (5 bases). The J call may be in error: the DNA end matches TRBJ1-2 better. Per the germline V gene, CDR1 is SQVTM and CDR2 is ANQGSEA. The CDR3 totals 12 residues. The CDR3 DNA is TGCAGCGTTGAAGATCAAGGGGCAGGGTACACCTTC. This codes for CSVEDQGAGYTF.

This chain joins TRBV29-1 and TRBJ2-5; 11 bases match TRBD2. Germline values: CDR1 SQVTM, CDR2 ANQGSEA. V shed 6 bases, J shed 11 bases, and the junction held 5 bases outside the gene matches. The CDR3 is made up of 11 amino acids. The CDR3 region has the DNA TGCAGCGTGGGACTAGCGGAGTGGCAGTACTTC. As protein: CSVGLAEWQYF. The full variable domain, in which reference TRBV29-1 and TRBJ2-5 provide the parts outside the CDR3, is SAVISQKPSRDICQRGTSLTIQCQVDSQVTMMFWYRQQPGQSLTLIATANQGSEATYESGFVIDKFPISRPNLTFSTLTVSNMSPEDSSIYLCSVGLAEWQYFGPGTRLLVL.

V usage is TRBV6-1 and J usage is TRBJ2-5; 8 nucleotides agree with TRBD2. CDR1 MNHNS and CDR2 SASEGT come from the germline V gene. The trim removed 5 bases at V and 5 bases at J, leaving 1 base unmatched. There are 12 residues in the CDR3. CDR3 amino acids: CASSREGETQYF. CDR3 nucleotide sequence: TGTGCCAGCAGTCGGGAGGGGGAGACCCAGTACTTC.

V gene TRBV28 combines with J gene TRBJ2-7; D may be TRBD1 (6 bases). Trimming left V 4 bases short and J 6 bases short, with 19 bases between. The CDR3 spans 15 residues. Germline V gene sequence: CDR1 MDHEN, CDR2 SYDVKM. CDR3 residues: CASSSPGTRAAEQYF. The CDR3 DNA reads as TGTGCCAGCAGTTCCCCCGGGACACGAGCCGCCGAGCAGTACTTC.